The present entry profiles one TCR beta chain with its context. This clonotype appeared a few times. The specificity of this receptor is unknown. Within one base of it there is no much larger clone, and no base qualities were kept. The sample comes from a study of early T cells in non-severe SARS-CoV-2 infection (dated by TCRdb to about 2021). Background on the whole study: TCR sequencing used bulk RNA from unsorted whole blood, so alpha and beta chains could not be paired.

A case-control design nested within a healthcare worker cohort in London, UK, was used, with weekly nasopharyngeal swab PCR tests and blood sampling performed. Healthcare workers were recruited between 23 and 31 March 2020, during the week of the UK lockdown, and were followed weekly for up to about 15 weeks. CDR1 and CDR2 are drawn from the germline V gene: KGHSH, LQKENI. The CDR3 holds 13 amino acids from the cysteine to the phenylalanine. Just the 39-base CDR3 DNA is kept, in frame starting at base 1. V loses 1 base of germline sequence and J loses 6 bases, and the interval between the two ends is 6 bases. General conclusions and limits of the study: VDJdb matching was skewed toward anti-spike CD8 responses, so virus-specific expansions were likely underestimated and private and CD4 specificities were missed.

Libraries were built with 5' RACE. The sequencing machine was a NextSeq 500. The TCR library protocol attached unique molecular identifiers to individual cDNA molecules to correct for sequencing error and PCR bias. Sequencing covered both TCR alpha and beta chains, and within each sample the abundances of alpha and beta sequences were tightly co-correlated. In the authors' own workflow: V gene, J gene and CDR3 annotation of TCR sequences was performed with Decombinator V4. TCRs were defined as expanded if a significant change between any two time points was detected under a Poisson model with p below 0.0001. TCR abundances were normalised to the total number of TCRs sequenced per sample and expressed as counts per million. TRAV1-2 paired with TRAJ12, TRAJ20 or TRAJ33 defined MAIT TCRs, while TRAV10 paired with TRAJ18 defined iNKT TCRs. VDJdb, accessed on 1 November 2021, was searched for TCRs annotated for CMV, EBV and SARS-CoV-2, and TCRs annotated for more than one antigen were excluded. TCRdb passed the public sequencing reads through fastp at Q25 and MiXCR, retaining productive beta sequences. Every distinct CDR3 protein forms one entry, paired with its most common genes and DNA. These V and J calls derive from TCRdb rather than the authors' analysis. The sample table contains about 48,000 distinct CDR3 sequences; only one count was recorded for 5.6% of them. The top ten hold about 5% of the sample.

This sequence was found in an adult who was a healthcare worker with PCR-confirmed SARS-CoV-2 infection or an uninfected control (not recorded which). The chain is encoded by TRBV18 joined to TRBJ2-2; the D gene identity is not certain. Source material: whole blood. The encoded CDR3 is CASSPLDPGELFF. The nucleotide sequence is TGTGCCAGCTCACCACTGGACCCCGGGGAGCTGTTTTTT.